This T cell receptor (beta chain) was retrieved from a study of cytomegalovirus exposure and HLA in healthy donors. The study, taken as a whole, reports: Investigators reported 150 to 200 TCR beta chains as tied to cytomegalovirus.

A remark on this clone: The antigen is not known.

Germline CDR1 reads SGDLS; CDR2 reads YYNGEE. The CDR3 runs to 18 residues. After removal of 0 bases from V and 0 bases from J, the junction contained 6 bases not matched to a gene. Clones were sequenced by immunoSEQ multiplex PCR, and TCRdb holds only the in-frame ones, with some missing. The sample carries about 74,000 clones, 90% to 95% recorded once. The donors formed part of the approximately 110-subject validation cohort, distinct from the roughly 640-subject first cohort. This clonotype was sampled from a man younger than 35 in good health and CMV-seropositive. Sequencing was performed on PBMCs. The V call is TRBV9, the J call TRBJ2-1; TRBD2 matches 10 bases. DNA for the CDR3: TGTGCCAGCAGCGTAGCGGCTAGCGGGAGATTCTCCTACAATGAGCAGTTCTTC. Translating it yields CASSVAASGRFSYNEQFF.